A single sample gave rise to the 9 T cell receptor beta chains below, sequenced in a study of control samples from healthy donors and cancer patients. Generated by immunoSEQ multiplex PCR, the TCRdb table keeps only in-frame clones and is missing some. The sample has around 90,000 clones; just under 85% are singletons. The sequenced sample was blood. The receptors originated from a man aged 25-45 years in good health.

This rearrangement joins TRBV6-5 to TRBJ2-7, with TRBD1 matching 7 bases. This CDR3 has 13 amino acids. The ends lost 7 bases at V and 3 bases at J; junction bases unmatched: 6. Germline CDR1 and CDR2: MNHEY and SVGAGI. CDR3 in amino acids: CASIAPGGYEQYF. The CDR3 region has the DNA TGTGCCAGCATCGCCCCAGGGGGCTACGAGCAGTACTTC.

CDR3 protein: CASSFGGSEAFF. As DNA, the CDR3 is TGTGCCAGCAGCTTTGGGGGGTCTGAAGCTTTCTTT. This chain uses TRBV5-6 with TRBJ1-1; a weak D match, TRBD1 (5 bases). Trimming stripped 2 bases from V and 6 bases from J, with 8 bases between. Germline assignment: CDR1 SGHDT and CDR2 YYEEEE. The CDR3 is made up of 12 amino acids.

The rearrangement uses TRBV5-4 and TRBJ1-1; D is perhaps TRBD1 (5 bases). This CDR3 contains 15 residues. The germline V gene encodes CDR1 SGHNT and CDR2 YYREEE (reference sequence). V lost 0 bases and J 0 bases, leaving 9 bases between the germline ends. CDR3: CASSLAKGMNTEAFF. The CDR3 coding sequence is TGTGCCAGCAGCTTGGCCAAGGGGATGAACACTGAAGCTTTCTTT.

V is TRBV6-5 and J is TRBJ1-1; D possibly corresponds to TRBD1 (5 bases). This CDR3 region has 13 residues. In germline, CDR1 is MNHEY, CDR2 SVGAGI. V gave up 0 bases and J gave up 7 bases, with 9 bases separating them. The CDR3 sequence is CASSYSQGGEAFF. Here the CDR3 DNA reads TGTGCCAGCAGTTACTCTCAGGGAGGTGAAGCTTTCTTT.

CDR3 protein: CASSFVVRGDTGELFF. CDR3 sequence (DNA): TGTGCCAGCAGTTTTGTCGTGCGAGGGGACACCGGGGAGCTGTTTTTT. The chain employs TRBV27 and TRBJ2-2; either TRBD1 or TRBD2 may supply D (5 bases each). This CDR3 has 16 residues. V was cut by 3 bases and J by 3 bases, with 14 bases left in between. Germline CDR1 and CDR2: MNHEY and SMNVEV (reference sequence).

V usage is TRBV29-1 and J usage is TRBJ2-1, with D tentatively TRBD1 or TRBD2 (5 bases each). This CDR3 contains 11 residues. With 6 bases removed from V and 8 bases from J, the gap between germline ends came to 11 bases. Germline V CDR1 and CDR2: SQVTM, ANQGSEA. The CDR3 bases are TGCAGCGTCCGGGGACGCGATGAGCAGTTCTTC. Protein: CSVRGRDEQFF.

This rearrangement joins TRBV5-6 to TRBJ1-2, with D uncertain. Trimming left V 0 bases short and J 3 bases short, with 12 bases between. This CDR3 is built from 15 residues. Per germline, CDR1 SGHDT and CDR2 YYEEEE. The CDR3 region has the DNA TGTGCCAGCAGCTTGGGCCCGGGATCAGACTATGGCTACACCTTC. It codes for CASSLGPGSDYGYTF.

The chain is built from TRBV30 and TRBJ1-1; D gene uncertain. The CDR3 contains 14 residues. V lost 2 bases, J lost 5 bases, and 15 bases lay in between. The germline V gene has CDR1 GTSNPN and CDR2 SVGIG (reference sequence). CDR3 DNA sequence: TGTGCCTGGAGTTCTGGACCCGAAGGGACTGAAGCTTTCTTT. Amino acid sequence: CAWSSGPEGTEAFF.

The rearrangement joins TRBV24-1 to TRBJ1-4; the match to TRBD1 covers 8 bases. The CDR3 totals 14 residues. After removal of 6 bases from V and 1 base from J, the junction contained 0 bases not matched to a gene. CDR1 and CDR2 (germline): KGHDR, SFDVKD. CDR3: CATSTGGTNEKLFF. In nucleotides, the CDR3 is TGTGCCACCAGTACAGGGGGAACTAATGAAAAACTGTTTTTT.